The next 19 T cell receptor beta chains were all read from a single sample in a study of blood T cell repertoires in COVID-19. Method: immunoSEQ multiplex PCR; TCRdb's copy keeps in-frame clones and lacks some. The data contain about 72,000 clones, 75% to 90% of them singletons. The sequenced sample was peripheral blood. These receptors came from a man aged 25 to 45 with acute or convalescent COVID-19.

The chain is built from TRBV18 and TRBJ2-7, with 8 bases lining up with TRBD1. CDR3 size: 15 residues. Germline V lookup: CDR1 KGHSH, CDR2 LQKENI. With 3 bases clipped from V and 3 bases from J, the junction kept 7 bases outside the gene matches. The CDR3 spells CASSPRTGSIYEQYF. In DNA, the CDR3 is TGTGCCAGCTCACCCAGGACAGGGAGTATCTACGAGCAGTACTTC.

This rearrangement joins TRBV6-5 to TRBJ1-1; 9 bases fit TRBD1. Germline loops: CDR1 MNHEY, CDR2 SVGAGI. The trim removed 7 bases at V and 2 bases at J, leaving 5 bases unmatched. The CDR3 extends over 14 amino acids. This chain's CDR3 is CASKPGQGNTEAFF. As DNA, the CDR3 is TGTGCCAGCAAACCGGGACAGGGAAACACTGAAGCTTTCTTT.

The CDR3 coding sequence is TGTGCCAGCAGCTCCAGGGCCGGGAGTTGGATAGAGACCCAGTACTTC. Its protein product is CASSSRAGSWIETQYF. V and J are TRBV5-6 and TRBJ2-5; D is possibly TRBD2 (6 bases). V was cut by 3 bases and J by 4 bases, with 19 bases left in between. Germline loops: CDR1 SGHDT, CDR2 YYEEEE. The CDR3 has 16 amino acids. The full variable domain, with the rest looked up from reference TRBV5-6 and TRBJ2-5, is DAGVTQSPTHLIKTRGQQVTLRCSPKSGHDTVSWYQQALGQGPQFIFQYYEEEERQRGNFPDRFSGHQFPNYSSELNVNALLLGDSALYLCASSSRAGSWIETQYFGPGTRLLVL.

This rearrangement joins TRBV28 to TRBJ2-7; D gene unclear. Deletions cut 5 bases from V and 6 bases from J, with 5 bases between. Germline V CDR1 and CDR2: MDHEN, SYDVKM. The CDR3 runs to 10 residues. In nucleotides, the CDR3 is TGTGCCAGCAGTCAGGCCGAGCAGTACTTC. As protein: CASSQAEQYF. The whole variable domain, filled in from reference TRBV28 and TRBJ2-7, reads DVKVTQSSRYLVKRTGEKVFLECVQDMDHENMFWYRQDPGLGLRLIYFSYDVKMKEKGDIPEGYSVSREKKERFSLILESASTNQTSMYLCASSQAEQYFGPGTRLTVT.

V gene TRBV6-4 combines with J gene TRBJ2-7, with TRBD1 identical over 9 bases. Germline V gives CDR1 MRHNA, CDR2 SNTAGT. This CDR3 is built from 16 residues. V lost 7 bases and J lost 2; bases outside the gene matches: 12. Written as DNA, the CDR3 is TGTGCCAGCATCGGGACAGGGAAATTGGCGACCTACGAGCAGTACTTC. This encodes CASIGTGKLATYEQYF.

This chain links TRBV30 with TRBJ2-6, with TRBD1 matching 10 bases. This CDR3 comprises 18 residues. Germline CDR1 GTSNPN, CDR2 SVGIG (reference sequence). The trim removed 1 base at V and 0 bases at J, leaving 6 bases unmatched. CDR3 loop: CAWSADRGPSSGANVLTF. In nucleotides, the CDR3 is TGTGCCTGGAGTGCCGACAGGGGGCCTAGCTCTGGGGCCAACGTCCTGACTTTC.

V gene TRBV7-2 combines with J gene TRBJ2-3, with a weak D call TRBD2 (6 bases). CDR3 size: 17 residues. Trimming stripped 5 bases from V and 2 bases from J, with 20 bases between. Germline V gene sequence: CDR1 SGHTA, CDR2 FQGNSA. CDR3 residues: CASSNLNRLDYTDTQYF. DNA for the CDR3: TGTGCCAGCAGCAACTTAAATCGTTTGGACTACACAGATACGCAGTATTTT.

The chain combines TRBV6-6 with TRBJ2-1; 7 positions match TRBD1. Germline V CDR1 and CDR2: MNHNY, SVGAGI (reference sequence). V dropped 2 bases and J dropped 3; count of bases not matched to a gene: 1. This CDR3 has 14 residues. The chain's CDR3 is CASSYGQDYNEQFF. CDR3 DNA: TGTGCCAGCAGTTACGGACAGGACTACAATGAGCAGTTCTTC.

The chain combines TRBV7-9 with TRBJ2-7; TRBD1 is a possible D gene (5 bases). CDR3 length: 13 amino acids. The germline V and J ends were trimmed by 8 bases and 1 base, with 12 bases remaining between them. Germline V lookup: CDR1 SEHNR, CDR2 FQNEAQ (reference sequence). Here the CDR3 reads CASSRQPSYEQYF. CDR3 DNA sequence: TGTGCCAGCTCAAGACAGCCATCCTACGAGCAGTACTTC. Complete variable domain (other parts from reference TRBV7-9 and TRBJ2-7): DTGVSQNPRHKITKRGQNVTFRCDPISEHNRLYWYRQTLGQGPEFLTYFQNEAQLEKSRLLSDRFSAERPKGSFSTLEIQRTEQGDSAMYLCASSRQPSYEQYFGPGTRLTVT.

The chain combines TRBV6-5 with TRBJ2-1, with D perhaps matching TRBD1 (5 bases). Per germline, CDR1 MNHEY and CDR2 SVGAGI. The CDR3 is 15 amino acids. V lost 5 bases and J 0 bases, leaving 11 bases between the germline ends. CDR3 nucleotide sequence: TGTGCCAGCAGTCACGGTAGGGGCTCCTACAATGAGCAGTTCTTC. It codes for CASSHGRGSYNEQFF.

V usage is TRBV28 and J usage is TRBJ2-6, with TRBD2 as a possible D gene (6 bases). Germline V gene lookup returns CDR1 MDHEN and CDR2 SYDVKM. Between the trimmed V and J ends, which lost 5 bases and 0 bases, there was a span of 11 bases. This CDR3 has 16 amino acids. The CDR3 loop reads CASSVDGSSGANVLTF. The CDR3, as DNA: TGTGCCAGCAGTGTCGACGGGAGCTCTGGGGCCAACGTCCTGACTTTC. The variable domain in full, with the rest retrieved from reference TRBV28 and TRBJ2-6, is DVKVTQSSRYLVKRTGEKVFLECVQDMDHENMFWYRQDPGLGLRLIYFSYDVKMKEKGDIPEGYSVSREKKERFSLILESASTNQTSMYLCASSVDGSSGANVLTFGAGSRLTVL.

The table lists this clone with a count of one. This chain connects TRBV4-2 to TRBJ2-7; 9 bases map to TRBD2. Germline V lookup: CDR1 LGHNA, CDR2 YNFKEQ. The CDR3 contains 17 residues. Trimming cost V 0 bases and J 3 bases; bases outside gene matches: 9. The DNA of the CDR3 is TGTGCCAGCAGCCAAGATGAGGTGGTAGCGGGAGACTACGAGCAGTACTTC. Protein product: CASSQDEVVAGDYEQYF.

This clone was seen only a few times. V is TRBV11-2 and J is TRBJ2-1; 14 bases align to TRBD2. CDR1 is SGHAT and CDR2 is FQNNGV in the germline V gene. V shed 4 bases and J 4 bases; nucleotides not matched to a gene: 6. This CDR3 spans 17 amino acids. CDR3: CASSSGLAGVGYNEQFF. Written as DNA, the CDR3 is TGTGCCAGCAGCTCGGGACTAGCGGGAGTCGGTTACAATGAGCAGTTCTTC.

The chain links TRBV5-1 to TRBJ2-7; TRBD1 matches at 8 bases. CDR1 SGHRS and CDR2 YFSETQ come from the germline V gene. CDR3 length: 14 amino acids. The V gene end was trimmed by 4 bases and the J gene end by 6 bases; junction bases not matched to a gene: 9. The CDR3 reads CASSGTGTGLEQYF. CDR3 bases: TGCGCCAGCAGCGGAACCGGGACAGGTCTCGAGCAGTACTTC.

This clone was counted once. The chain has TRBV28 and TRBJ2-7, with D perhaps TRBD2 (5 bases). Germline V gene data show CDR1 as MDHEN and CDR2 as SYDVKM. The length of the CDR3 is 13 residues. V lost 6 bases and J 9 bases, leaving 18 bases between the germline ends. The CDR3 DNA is TGTGCCAGCAGACGTGACCGGGCGGGTGTGCAGTACTTC. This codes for CASRRDRAGVQYF.

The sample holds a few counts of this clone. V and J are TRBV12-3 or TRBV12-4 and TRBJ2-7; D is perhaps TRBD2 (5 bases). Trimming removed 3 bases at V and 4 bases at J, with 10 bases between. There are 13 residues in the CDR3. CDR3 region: CASSLGRQYEQYF. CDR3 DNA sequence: TGTGCCAGCAGTTTGGGGAGACAATACGAGCAGTACTTC.

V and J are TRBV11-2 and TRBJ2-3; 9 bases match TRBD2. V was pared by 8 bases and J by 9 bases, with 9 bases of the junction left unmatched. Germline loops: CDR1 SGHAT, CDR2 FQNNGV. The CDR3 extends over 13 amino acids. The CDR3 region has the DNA TGTGCCAGCGCGGCGACAACTAGCGGGACGCAGTATTTT. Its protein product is CASAATTSGTQYF.

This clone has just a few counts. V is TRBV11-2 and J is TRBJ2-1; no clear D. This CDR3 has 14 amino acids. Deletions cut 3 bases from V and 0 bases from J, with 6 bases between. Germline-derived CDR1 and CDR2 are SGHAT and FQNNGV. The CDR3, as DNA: TGTGCCAGCAGCTTCACCGGCTCCTACAATGAGCAGTTCTTC. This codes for CASSFTGSYNEQFF.

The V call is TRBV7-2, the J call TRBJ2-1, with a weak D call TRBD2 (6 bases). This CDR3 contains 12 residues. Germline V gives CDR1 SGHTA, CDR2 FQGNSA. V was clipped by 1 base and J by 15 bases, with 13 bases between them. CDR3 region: CASSLVPGLLFF. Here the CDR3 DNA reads TGTGCCAGCAGCTTAGTTCCGGGACTTCTGTTCTTC.